This T cell receptor (beta chain) was observed in a study of identical twins. TCRdb ran MiXCR on the 5' RACE reads and lists one entry per CDR3 protein. The sample shows over 550,000 distinct CDR3 sequences, just over 7% of them seen only once. V was pared by 0 bases and J by 0 bases, with 8 bases between. The CDR3 has 15 amino acids. CDR1 and CDR2 from the germline V gene are MGHRA and YSYEKL. These records were also assigned to another study, of yellow fever vaccine responses in identical twins.

The TCR comes from a woman between 18 and 29 years old in good health. The V and J genes are TRBV4-1 and TRBJ1-1; D unresolved. The sample was PBMCs. The CDR3 DNA follows: TGCGCCAGCAGCCAAGAGGGCCTCATGAACACTGAAGCTTTCTTT. Amino acids: CASSQEGLMNTEAFF.